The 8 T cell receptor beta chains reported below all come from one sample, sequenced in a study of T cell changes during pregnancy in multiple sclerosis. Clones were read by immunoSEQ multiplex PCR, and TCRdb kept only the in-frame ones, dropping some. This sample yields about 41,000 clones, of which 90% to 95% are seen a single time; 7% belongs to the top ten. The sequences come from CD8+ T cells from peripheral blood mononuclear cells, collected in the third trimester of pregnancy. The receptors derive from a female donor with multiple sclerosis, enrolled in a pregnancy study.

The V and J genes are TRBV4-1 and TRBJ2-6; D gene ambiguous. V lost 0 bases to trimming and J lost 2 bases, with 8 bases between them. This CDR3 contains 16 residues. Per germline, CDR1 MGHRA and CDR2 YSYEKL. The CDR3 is CASSQERQTGANVLTF. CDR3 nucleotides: TGCGCCAGCAGCCAAGAGCGGCAAACTGGGGCCAACGTCCTGACTTTC.

CDR3 nucleotide sequence: TGCGCCAGCAGCTTGCCGGCCTCAGGGGGGACTGAAGCTTTCTTT. Translating gives CASSLPASGGTEAFF. The gene calls are TRBV5-1 and TRBJ1-1, with 7 bases that match TRBD1. Germline V gives CDR1 SGHRS, CDR2 YFSETQ. This CDR3 has 15 amino acids. V gave up 1 base and J gave up 5 bases; unmatched junction bases: 8.

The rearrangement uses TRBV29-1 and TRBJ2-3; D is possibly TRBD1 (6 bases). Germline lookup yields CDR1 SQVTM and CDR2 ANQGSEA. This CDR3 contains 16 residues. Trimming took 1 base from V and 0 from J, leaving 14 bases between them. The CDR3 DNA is TGCAGCGTTGAAGGCCCACCGGACAGAAGCACAGATACGCAGTATTTT. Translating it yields CSVEGPPDRSTDTQYF.

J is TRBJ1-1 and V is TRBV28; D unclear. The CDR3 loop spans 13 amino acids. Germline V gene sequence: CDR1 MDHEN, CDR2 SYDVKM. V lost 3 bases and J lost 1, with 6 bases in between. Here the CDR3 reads CASSFPENTEAFF. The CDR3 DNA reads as TGTGCCAGCAGTTTCCCAGAGAACACTGAAGCTTTCTTT. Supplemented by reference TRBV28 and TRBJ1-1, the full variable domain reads DVKVTQSSRYLVKRTGEKVFLECVQDMDHENMFWYRQDPGLGLRLIYFSYDVKMKEKGDIPEGYSVSREKKERFSLILESASTNQTSMYLCASSFPENTEAFFGQGTRLTVV.

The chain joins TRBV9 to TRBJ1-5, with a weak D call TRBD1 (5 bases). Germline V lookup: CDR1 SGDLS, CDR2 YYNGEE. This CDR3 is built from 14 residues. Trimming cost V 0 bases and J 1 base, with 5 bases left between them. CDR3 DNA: TGTGCCAGCAGCGTAGAGGGGAGCAATCAGCCCCAGCATTTT. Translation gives CASSVEGSNQPQHF. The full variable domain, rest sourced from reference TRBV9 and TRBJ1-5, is DSGVTQTPKHLITATGQRVTLRCSPRSGDLSVYWYQQSLDQGLQFLIQYYNGEERAKGNILERFSAQQFPDLHSELNLSSLELGDSALYFCASSVEGSNQPQHFGDGTRLSIL.

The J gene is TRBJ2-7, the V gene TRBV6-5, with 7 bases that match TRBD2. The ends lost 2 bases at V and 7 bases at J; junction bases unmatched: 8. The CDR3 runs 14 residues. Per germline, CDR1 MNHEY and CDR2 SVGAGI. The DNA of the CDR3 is TGTGCCAGCAGTTACGGGGAGGGTTTCGGGGAGCAGTACTTC. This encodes CASSYGEGFGEQYF.

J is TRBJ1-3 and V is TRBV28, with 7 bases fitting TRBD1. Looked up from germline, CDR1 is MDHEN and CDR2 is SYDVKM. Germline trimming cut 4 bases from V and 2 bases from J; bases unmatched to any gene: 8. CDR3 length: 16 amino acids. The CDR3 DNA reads TGTGCCAGCAGTTCCCGGACAGGAAGGGCTGGAAACACCATATATTTT. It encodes CASSSRTGRAGNTIYF.

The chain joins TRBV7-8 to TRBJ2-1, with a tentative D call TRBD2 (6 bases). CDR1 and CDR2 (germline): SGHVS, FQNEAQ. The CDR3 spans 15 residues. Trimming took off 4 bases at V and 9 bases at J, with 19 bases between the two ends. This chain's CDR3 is CASSSILGGRFEQFF. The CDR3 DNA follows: TGTGCCAGCAGCTCGATACTCGGGGGACGATTTGAGCAGTTCTTC.